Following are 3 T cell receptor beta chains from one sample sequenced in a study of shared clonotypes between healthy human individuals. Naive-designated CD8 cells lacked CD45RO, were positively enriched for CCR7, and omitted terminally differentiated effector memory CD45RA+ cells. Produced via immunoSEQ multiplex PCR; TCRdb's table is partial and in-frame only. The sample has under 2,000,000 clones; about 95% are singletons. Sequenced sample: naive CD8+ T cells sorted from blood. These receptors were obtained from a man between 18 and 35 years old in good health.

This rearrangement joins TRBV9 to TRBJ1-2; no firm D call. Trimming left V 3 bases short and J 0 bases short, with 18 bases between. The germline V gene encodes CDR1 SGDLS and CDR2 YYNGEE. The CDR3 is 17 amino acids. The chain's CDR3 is CASSGGILFQANYGYTF. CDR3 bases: TGTGCCAGCAGCGGAGGGATTTTGTTCCAAGCTAACTATGGCTACACCTTC.

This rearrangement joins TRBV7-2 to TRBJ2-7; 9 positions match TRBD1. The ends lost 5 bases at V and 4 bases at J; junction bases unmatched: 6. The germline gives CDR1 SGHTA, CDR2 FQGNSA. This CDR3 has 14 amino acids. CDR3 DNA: TGTGCCAGCAGCGCCGGGACAGGGTGGTACGAGCAGTACTTC. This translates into CASSAGTGWYEQYF.

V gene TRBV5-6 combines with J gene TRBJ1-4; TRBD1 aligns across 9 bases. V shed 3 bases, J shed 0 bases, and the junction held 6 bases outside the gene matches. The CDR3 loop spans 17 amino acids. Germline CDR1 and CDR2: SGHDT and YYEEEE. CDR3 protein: CASSSWDRETTNEKLFF. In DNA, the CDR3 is TGTGCCAGCAGCTCCTGGGACAGGGAGACAACTAATGAAAAACTGTTTTTT.